The present entry profiles one T cell receptor beta chain with its context. These data belong to a study of blood T cell repertoires in COVID-19. The ends were cut back, 5 bases at V and 4 bases at J, with 12 bases in the middle. The CDR3 length is 14 residues. The germline gives CDR1 MNHEY, CDR2 SMNVEV (reference sequence). Study members were between about 18 and 95 years old and lived in around 24 US regions. The table came from immunoSEQ multiplex PCR; TCRdb's copy has only in-frame clones and leaves some out. The table records about 210,000 clones, about 82% of them present only once. The rearrangement uses TRBV27 and TRBJ2-1; TRBD1 might be the D (6 bases). The material sequenced was PBMCs or T cells enriched from blood (not recorded which). The receptor comes from a man aged 35 to 55 with acute COVID-19. DNA of the CDR3: TGTGCCAGCAGTCAAGGGACAAGTTACAATGAGCAGTTCTTC. Its protein is CASSQGTSYNEQFF.